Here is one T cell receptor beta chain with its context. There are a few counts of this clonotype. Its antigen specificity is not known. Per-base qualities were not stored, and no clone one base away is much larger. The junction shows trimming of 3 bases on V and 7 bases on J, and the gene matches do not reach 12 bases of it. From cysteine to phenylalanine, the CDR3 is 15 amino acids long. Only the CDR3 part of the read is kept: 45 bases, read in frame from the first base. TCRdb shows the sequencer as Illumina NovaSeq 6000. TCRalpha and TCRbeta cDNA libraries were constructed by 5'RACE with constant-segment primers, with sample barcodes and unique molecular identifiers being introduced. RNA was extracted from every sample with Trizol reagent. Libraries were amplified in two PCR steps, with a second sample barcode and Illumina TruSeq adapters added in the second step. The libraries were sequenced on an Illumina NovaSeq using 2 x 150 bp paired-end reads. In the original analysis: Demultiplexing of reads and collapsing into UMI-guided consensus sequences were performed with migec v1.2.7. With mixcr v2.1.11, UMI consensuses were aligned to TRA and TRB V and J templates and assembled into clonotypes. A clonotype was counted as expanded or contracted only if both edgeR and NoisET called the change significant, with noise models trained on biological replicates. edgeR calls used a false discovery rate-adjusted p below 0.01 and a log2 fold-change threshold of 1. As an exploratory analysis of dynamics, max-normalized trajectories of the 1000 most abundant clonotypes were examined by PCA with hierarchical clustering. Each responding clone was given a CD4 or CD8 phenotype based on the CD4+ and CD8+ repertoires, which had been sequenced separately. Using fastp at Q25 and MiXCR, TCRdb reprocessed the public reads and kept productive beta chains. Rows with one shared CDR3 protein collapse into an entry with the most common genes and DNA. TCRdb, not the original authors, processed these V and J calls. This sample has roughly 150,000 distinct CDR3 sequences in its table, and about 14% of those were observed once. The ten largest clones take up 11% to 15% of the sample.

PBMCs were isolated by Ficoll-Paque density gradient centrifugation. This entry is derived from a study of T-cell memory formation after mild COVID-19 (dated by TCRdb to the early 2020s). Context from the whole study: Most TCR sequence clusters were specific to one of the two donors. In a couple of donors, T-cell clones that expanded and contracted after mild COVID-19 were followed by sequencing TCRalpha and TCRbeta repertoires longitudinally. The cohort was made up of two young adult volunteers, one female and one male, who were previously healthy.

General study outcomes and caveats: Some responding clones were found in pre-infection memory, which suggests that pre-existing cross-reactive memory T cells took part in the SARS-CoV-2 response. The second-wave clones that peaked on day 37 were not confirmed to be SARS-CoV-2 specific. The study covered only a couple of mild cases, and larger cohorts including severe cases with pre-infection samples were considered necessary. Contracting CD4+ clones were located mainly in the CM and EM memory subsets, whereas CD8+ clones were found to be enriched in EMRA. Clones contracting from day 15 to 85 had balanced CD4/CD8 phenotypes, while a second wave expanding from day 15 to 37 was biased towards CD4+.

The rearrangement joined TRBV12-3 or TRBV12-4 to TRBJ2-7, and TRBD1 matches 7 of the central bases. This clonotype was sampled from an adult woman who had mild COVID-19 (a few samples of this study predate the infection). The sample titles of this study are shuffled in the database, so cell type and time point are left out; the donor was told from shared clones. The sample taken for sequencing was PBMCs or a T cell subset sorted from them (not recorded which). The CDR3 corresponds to CASSLATGTLSEQYF. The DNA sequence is TGTGCCAGCAGTTTGGCGACAGGGACCCTATCGGAGCAGTACTTC.